The 21 T cell receptor beta chains in this list originate from one sample, sequenced in a study of T cell responses to AZD1222 COVID-19 vaccine. The assay was immunoSEQ multiplex PCR, and TCRdb's table has in-frame clones only and misses some. The table lists some 170,000 clones, 85% to 90% of them singletons. The sequencing used peripheral blood, collected on day 0 of AZD1222 vaccination. The origin of the receptors is an adult in good health.

This chain joins TRBV7-8 and TRBJ1-1; 9 positions match TRBD1. The germline V gene encodes CDR1 SGHVS and CDR2 FQNEAQ. This CDR3 spans 18 amino acids. J was trimmed by 2 bases and V by 4 bases; bases with no gene match: 14. Here the CDR3 reads CASSSIPPGQGLNTEAFF. As DNA, the CDR3 is TGTGCCAGCAGCTCCATCCCCCCGGGACAGGGACTAAACACTGAAGCTTTCTTT.

This chain uses TRBV21-1 with TRBJ2-5. TRBV21-1 is labeled a pseudogene. The CDR3 spans 13 residues. The CDR3, as DNA: TGTGCCAGCAGCAAACGGCAGCAAGAGACCCAGTACTTC. It encodes CASSKRQQETQYF.

V is TRBV6-5 and J is TRBJ2-1, with D perhaps matching TRBD2 (6 bases). Germline CDR1 reads MNHEY; CDR2 reads SVGAGI. Trimming left V 5 bases short and J 9 bases short, with 20 bases between. This CDR3 spans 15 amino acids. In DNA form, the CDR3 reads TGTGCCAGCAGTACCAACTCCGCGGGGCCCACTGAGCAGTTCTTC. Translated: CASSTNSAGPTEQFF.

The chain recombines TRBV10-2 with TRBJ2-1; 7 bases map to TRBD1. Trimming at V came to 10 bases and at J to 5 bases, leaving 11 bases not matched to a gene. The CDR3 extends over 14 amino acids. Germline V gives CDR1 WSHSY, CDR2 SAAADI. The CDR3 is CATRTGTVNNEQFF. Written as DNA, the CDR3 is TGCGCCACCCGGACCGGGACAGTAAACAATGAGCAGTTCTTC.

The genes are TRBV7-2 and TRBJ2-5; D not certain. The CDR3 has 13 residues. Trimming left V 5 bases short and J 2 bases short, with 9 bases between. CDR1 SGHTA and CDR2 FQGNSA come from the germline V gene. Here the CDR3 reads CASSPSVQETQYF. In DNA, the CDR3 is TGTGCCAGCAGCCCCTCGGTACAAGAGACCCAGTACTTC.

The chain links TRBV5-1 to TRBJ1-1; D unresolved. V was trimmed by 5 bases and J by 5 bases, leaving 16 bases between them. The germline V gene has CDR1 SGHRS and CDR2 YFSETQ. The CDR3 runs to 14 residues. CDR3 residues: CASRPGPSGTEAFF. CDR3 nucleotides: TGCGCCAGCAGGCCCGGGCCCTCGGGTACTGAAGCTTTCTTT.

This chain links TRBV2 with TRBJ2-1; D remains unclear. The CDR3 is 16 residues long. Germline V gene lookup returns CDR1 SNHLY and CDR2 FYNNEI. The V end lost 2 bases, the J end lost 0 bases, and 11 bases lay between the germline ends. Here the CDR3 reads CASSELRSSSYNEQFF. In DNA, the CDR3 is TGTGCCAGCAGTGAATTGCGGAGCAGCTCCTACAATGAGCAGTTCTTC.

The chain carries TRBV4-1 and TRBJ2-5, with D maybe TRBD1 (5 bases). V gave up 0 bases and J gave up 4 bases, with 9 bases separating them. This CDR3 is built from 14 residues. Looked up from germline, CDR1 is MGHRA and CDR2 is YSYEKL. CDR3 nucleotides: TGCGCCAGCAGCCAAGAAGGGGAAGGAGAGACCCAGTACTTC. Translation gives CASSQEGEGETQYF.

The chain links TRBV6-1 to TRBJ2-5, with 7 bases identical to TRBD2. V dropped 8 bases and J dropped 2; count of bases not matched to a gene: 8. Germline V CDR1 and CDR2: MNHNS, SASEGT. This CDR3 region has 14 residues. For the CDR3, the DNA is TGTGCCAGCCGGTGGGGGGGGTCACAAGAGACCCAGTACTTC. This gives the protein CASRWGGSQETQYF.

V gene TRBV27 combines with J gene TRBJ2-3; D ambiguous. Trimming pared 2 bases from V and 1 base from J, leaving 10 bases between. The CDR3 has 15 residues. Germline V gives CDR1 MNHEY, CDR2 SMNVEV (reference sequence). The CDR3 DNA reads TGTGCCAGCAGTTTAGTTGGGCGCGGCACAGATACGCAGTATTTT. Translating it yields CASSLVGRGTDTQYF.

The rearrangement uses TRBV28 and TRBJ1-6, with TRBD1 as a possible D gene (5 bases). This CDR3 is 14 amino acids long. V lost 3 bases, J lost 12 bases, and 15 bases lay in between. The germline V gene has CDR1 MDHEN and CDR2 SYDVKM. CDR3 in amino acids: CASSFLGAPGPLHF. DNA for the CDR3: TGTGCCAGCAGTTTCTTAGGGGCCCCTGGACCCCTCCACTTT.

The chain combines TRBV20-1 with TRBJ2-7; 8 positions match TRBD2. With 3 bases clipped from V and 5 bases from J, the junction kept 9 bases outside the gene matches. The CDR3 is made up of 14 amino acids. Germline V gene lookup returns CDR1 DFQATT and CDR2 SNEGSKA (reference sequence). The CDR3 spells CSASRASGSHEQYF. The CDR3 DNA reads as TGCAGTGCTAGTCGGGCCAGCGGGAGCCACGAGCAGTACTTC.

The V and J genes are TRBV6-6 and TRBJ1-5, with D unresolved. This CDR3 region has 13 residues. V was cut by 2 bases and J by 3 bases, with 5 bases left in between. Germline CDR1 reads MNHNY; CDR2 reads SVGAGI (reference sequence). The CDR3 region is CASSYTLNQPQHF. The CDR3 DNA follows: TGTGCCAGCAGTTACACCCTCAATCAGCCCCAGCATTTT.

The rearrangement links TRBV11-3 to TRBJ2-1; 16 bases fit TRBD2. Germline CDR1 reads SGHNT; CDR2 reads YENEEA. The length of the CDR3 is 18 residues. The J segment lost 2 bases and the V segment lost 5 bases, leaving 6 bases of the junction unmatched. The CDR3 nucleotides are TGTGCCAGCAGCCCCGGGACTAGCGGGAGGGCTACCTACAATGAGCAGTTCTTC. Translation: CASSPGTSGRATYNEQFF. The variable domain in full, completed from reference TRBV11-3 and TRBJ2-1, reads EAGVVQSPRYKIIEKKQPVAFWCNPISGHNTLYWYLQNLGQGPELLIRYENEEAVDDSQLPKDRFSAERLKGVDSTLKIQPAELGDSAVYLCASSPGTSGRATYNEQFFGPGTRLTVL.

The sample holds one count of this clone. J is TRBJ2-2 and V is TRBV27, with 8 bases that match TRBD2. The CDR3 has 16 amino acids. The trim removed 4 bases at V and 6 bases at J, leaving 10 bases unmatched. Germline CDR1 reads MNHEY; CDR2 reads SMNVEV (reference sequence). In DNA form, the CDR3 reads TGTGCCAGCAGTTCCGGGACTAGTTTAGTCGCCGGGGAGCTGTTTTTT. Encoded protein: CASSSGTSLVAGELFF.

This chain links TRBV18 with TRBJ1-2; D is uncertain. Per the germline V gene, CDR1 is KGHSH and CDR2 is LQKENI. V shed 3 bases and J shed 5 bases, with 10 bases lying between them. This CDR3 is 13 amino acids long. As DNA, the CDR3 is TGTGCCAGCTCACCTTCTAAAGATTATGGCTACACCTTC. The encoded protein is CASSPSKDYGYTF.

The gene calls are TRBV4-3 and TRBJ2-2, with D possibly being TRBD1 or TRBD2 (5 bases each). V lost 0 bases to trimming and J lost 0 bases, with 11 bases between them. The CDR3 loop spans 17 amino acids. Germline V gene data show CDR1 as LGHNA and CDR2 as YSLEER. The CDR3 DNA is TGCGCCAGCAGCCAAGATTCACGGGGCTCGAACACCGGGGAGCTGTTTTTT. Its protein product is CASSQDSRGSNTGELFF.

The chain combines TRBV6-1 with TRBJ1-3; D gene uncertain. This CDR3 region has 16 residues. CDR1 MNHNS and CDR2 SASEGT come from the germline V gene. V shed 1 base and J shed 4 bases, with 14 bases lying between them. In DNA form, the CDR3 reads TGTGCCAGCAGTGAAGGTCAGGCGACGAGAGGAAACACCATATATTTT. Amino acids: CASSEGQATRGNTIYF.

The CDR3: CASSLFSDQPQHF. Written as DNA, the CDR3 is TGTGCCAGCAGTTTATTCTCAGATCAGCCCCAGCATTTT. The rearrangement links TRBV27 to TRBJ1-5, with D unclear. Trimming took 1 base from V and 5 from J, leaving 6 bases between them. The CDR3 has 13 residues. Germline CDR1 reads MNHEY; CDR2 reads SMNVEV (reference sequence).

The chain joins TRBV5-6 to TRBJ2-2, with D possibly matching TRBD2 (6 bases). Trimming pared 3 bases from V and 1 base from J, leaving 10 bases between. Germline V lookup: CDR1 SGHDT, CDR2 YYEEEE. The CDR3 spans 15 residues. CDR3 in amino acids: CASSWLGGNTGELFF. The CDR3 DNA follows: TGTGCCAGCAGCTGGCTGGGGGGGAACACCGGGGAGCTGTTTTTT.

V usage is TRBV4-2 and J usage is TRBJ1-5, with 7 bases that match TRBD1. There are 15 residues in the CDR3. With 4 bases clipped from V and 0 bases from J, the junction kept 3 bases outside the gene matches. Germline V gene lookup returns CDR1 LGHNA and CDR2 YNFKEQ. In DNA form, the CDR3 reads TGTGCCAGCAGCCGGGACAGTTTTAGCAATCAGCCCCAGCATTTT. Translation gives CASSRDSFSNQPQHF.